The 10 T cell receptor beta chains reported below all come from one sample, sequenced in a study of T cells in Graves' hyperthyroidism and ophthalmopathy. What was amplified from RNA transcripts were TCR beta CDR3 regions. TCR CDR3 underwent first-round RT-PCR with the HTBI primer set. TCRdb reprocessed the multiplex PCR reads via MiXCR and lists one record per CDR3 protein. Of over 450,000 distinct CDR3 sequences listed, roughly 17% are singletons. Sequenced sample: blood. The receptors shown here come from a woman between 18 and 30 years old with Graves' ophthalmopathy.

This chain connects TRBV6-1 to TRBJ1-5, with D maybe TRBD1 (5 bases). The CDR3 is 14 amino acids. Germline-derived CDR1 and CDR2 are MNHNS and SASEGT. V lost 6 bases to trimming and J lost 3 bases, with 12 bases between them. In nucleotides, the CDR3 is TGTGCCAGCAGGATTGAGGGGAACAATCAGCCCCAGCATTTT. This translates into CASRIEGNNQPQHF.

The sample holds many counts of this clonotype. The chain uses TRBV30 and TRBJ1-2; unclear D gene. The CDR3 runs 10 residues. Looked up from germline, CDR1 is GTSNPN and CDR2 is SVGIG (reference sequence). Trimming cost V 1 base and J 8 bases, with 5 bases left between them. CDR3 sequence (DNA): TGTGCCTGGAGTGGAAACGGCTACACCTTC. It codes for CAWSGNGYTF.

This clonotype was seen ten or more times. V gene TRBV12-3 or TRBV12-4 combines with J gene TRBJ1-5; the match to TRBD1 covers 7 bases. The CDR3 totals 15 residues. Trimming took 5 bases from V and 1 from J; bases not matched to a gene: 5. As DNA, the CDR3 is TGTGCCAGCAGTCGACAGGGCGGCAGCAATCAGCCCCAGCATTTT. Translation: CASSRQGGSNQPQHF.

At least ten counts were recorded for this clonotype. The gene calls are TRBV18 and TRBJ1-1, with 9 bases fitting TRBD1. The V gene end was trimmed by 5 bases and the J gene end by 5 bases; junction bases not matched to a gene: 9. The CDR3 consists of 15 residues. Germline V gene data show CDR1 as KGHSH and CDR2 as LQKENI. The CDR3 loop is CASSILQGAETEAFF. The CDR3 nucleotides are TGTGCCAGCTCAATCTTACAGGGGGCAGAGACTGAAGCTTTCTTT.

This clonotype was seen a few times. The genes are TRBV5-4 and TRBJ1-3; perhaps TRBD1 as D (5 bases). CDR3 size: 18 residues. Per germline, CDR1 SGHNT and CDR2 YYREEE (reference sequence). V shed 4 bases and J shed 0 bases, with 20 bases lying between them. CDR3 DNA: TGTGCCAGCAGCCCAGGGCCAGCGGCCTTGAGCTCTGGAAACACCATATATTTT. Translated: CASSPGPAALSSGNTIYF.

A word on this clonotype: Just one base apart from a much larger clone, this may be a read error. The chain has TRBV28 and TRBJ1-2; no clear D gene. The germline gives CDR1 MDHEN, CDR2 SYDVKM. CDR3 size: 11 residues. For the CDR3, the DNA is TGTGCCAGCAGACGAAGCCGAGGCTACGCCTTC. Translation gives CASRRSRGYAF.

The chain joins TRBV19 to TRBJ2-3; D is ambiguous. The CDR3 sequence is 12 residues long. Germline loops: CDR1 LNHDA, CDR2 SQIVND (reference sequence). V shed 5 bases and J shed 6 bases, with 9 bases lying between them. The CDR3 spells CASSSNGDTQYF. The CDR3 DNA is TGTGCCAGTAGTTCTAATGGGGATACGCAGTATTTT.

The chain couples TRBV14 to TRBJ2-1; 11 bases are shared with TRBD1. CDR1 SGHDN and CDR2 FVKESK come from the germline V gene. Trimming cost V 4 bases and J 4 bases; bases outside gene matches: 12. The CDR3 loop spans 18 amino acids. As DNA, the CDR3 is TGTGCCAGCAGCCCTCACTCCGGGACAGGGGGTTTTTACAATGAGCAGTTCTTC. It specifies CASSPHSGTGGFYNEQFF.

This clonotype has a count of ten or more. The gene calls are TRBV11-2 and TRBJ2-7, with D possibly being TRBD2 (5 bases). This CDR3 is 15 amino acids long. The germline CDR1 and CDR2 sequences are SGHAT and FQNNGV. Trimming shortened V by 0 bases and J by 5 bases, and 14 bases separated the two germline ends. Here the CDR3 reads CASSLDGVSADEQYF. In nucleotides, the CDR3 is TGTGCCAGCAGCTTAGACGGGGTCTCCGCCGACGAGCAGTACTTC.

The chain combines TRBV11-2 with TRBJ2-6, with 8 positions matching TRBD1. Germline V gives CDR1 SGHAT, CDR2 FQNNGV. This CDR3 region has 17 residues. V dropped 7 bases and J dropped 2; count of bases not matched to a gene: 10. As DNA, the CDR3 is TGTGCCAGCACCACGGACAGGGTCGCAGCTGGGGCCAACGTCCTGACTTTC. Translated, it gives CASTTDRVAAGANVLTF.